This passage covers 7 T cell receptor beta chains from one sample sequenced in a study of blood T cell repertoires in COVID-19 (TCRdb year 2020). The library was made by the immunoSEQ multiplex PCR assay. What TCRdb holds here is the immuneACCESS table cut down to in-frame rearrangements. Part of the clones is not present; checked against another copy, under half of the missing clones reflect an unresolved V gene, and the others are unexplained. Recorded for this sample are approximately 300,000 clones; 89% of them occurred a single time. 1.5% to 2% of the sample rests with the top ten. Specimen: peripheral blood. The receptors were sampled from a woman in her twenties or thirties with COVID-19, enrolled during active disease.

The chain joins TRBV6-1 to TRBJ1-2, with unresolved D. CDR3 length: 15 residues. Between the trimmed V and J ends, which lost 2 bases and 2 bases, there was a span of 12 bases. Germline V gives CDR1 MNHNS, CDR2 SASEGT. DNA of the CDR3: TGTGCCAGCAGTGAACCGGGAGCGTTGAACTATGGCTACACCTTC. Translation gives CASSEPGALNYGYTF.

The rearrangement uses TRBV6-5 and TRBJ1-1, with D possibly TRBD1 on 5 matching bases. Germline values: CDR1 MNHEY, CDR2 SVGAGI. There are 14 residues in the CDR3. V gave up 4 bases and J gave up 8 bases, with 17 bases separating them. The CDR3 nucleotides are TGTGCCAGCAGTTCCAGGGCAGGACGCGGAGAAGCTTTCTTT. It translates to CASSSRAGRGEAFF.

The sample holds one count of this clone. The chain joins TRBV5-1 to TRBJ2-1; D might be TRBD2 (6 bases). The germline V and J ends were trimmed by 0 bases and 8 bases, with 18 bases remaining between them. This CDR3 has 16 amino acids. Germline V CDR1 and CDR2: SGHRS, YFSETQ. The CDR3 coding sequence is TGCGCCAGCAGCTTGGCCGCGGACGGGACTGGGGATGAGCAGTTCTTC. The encoded protein is CASSLAADGTGDEQFF.

V and J are TRBV7-2 and TRBJ1-4; D call uncertain. This CDR3 has 14 amino acids. V was shortened by 1 base and J by 5 bases, with 8 bases between the two germline ends. Germline V gives CDR1 SGHTA, CDR2 FQGNSA. CDR3 region: CASSLGQVNEKLFF. In DNA form, the CDR3 reads TGTGCCAGCAGCTTAGGGCAGGTGAATGAAAAACTGTTTTTT.

The rearrangement uses TRBV5-1 and TRBJ2-1, with D possibly TRBD2 on 5 matching bases. The V and J ends lost 6 bases and 0 bases respectively, with 16 bases between them. This CDR3 comprises 16 residues. Looked up from germline, CDR1 is SGHRS and CDR2 is YFSETQ. The CDR3 here is CASTPRQGSSYNEQFF. DNA for the CDR3: TGCGCCAGCACCCCCCGACAAGGGAGCTCCTACAATGAGCAGTTCTTC.

This clone showed up just a few times. The chain is built from TRBV7-2 and TRBJ1-1; tentatively, D is TRBD1 (5 bases). CDR1 is SGHTA and CDR2 is FQGNSA in the germline V gene. This CDR3 is built from 13 residues. Trimming took 3 bases from V and 3 from J, leaving 8 bases between them. As DNA, the CDR3 is TGTGCCAGCAGCTTCTCCAGGGACACTGAAGCTTTCTTT. Translation: CASSFSRDTEAFF.

The chain has TRBV15 and TRBJ2-7; D is undetermined. Trimming pared 3 bases from V and 5 bases from J, leaving 5 bases between. The CDR3 sequence is 11 residues long. Germline CDR1 reads LNHNV; CDR2 reads YYDKDF (reference sequence). The CDR3 sequence is CATSRGHEQYV. Written as DNA, the CDR3 is TGTGCCACCAGCAGGGGCCACGAGCAGTACGTC.